This TCR beta chain emerged from a study of T cell repertoires in cytomegalovirus infection. The wider study: Researchers turned to recently identified HLA-C-restricted CMV epitopes as well as well-studied HLA-B-restricted ones. Findings of the study overall: CMV-specific TCR beta clonotypes restricted by HLA-C were the ones dominating the ex vivo response.

This clonotype turned up a few times. The antigen is unknown. CDR3 size: 12 residues. V lost 3 bases to trimming and J lost 8 bases, with 8 bases between them. MiXCR, applied by TCRdb to the reads, yields one record per CDR3 protein. This table has around 500,000 distinct CDR3 sequences, under 55% appearing once. Sequences were derived from cultured PBMCs, sampled from culture after CMV antigen stimulation. The V call is TRBV12-3 or TRBV12-4, the J call TRBJ1-3, with no clear D. This clonotype originated in a human donor in good health (CMV status not recorded). Some clones in this sample may be carry-over from other donors' samples. CDR3 DNA sequence: TGTGCCAGCAGTTTCGATGGGCACACCATATATTTT. This sequence encodes CASSFDGHTIYF.